Listed below are T cell receptor beta chains from one sample, sequenced in a study of blood T cell repertoires in COVID-19. The method was immunoSEQ multiplex PCR; TCRdb's version includes in-frame clones alone and lacks a portion of them. The sample includes 250,000 or so clones, 86% seen only once; the top ten take around 2.4%. Sequencing was performed on PBMCs or T cells enriched from blood (not recorded which). These receptors all stem from a woman between 18 and 29 years old who had recovered from COVID-19. Both conserved end residues are part of each CDR3. A D gene is named only where the DNA matches it firmly. Expanded clones get a size class; other rows say once, few or many, or leave the size out.

v_gene	d_gene	j_gene	abundance	CDR3nt	CDR3aa
TRBV5-4	.	TRBJ1-6	.	TGTGCCAGCAGCTTGGGTCTAACTTCACCCCTCCACTTT	CASSLGLTSPLHF
TRBV7-3	TRBD1	TRBJ2-3	.	TGTGCCAGCAGCTTCGGGACAGGGGGCTCCACAGATACGCAGTATTTT	CASSFGTGGSTDTQYF
TRBV12-3/TRBV12-4	TRBD2	TRBJ2-1	once	TGTGCCAGCACGGGAGGGAGTAGGGGTGAGCAGTTCTTC	CASTGGSRGEQFF
TRBV5-4	TRBD2	TRBJ2-7	.	TGTGCCAGCAGCTACGGGGAGACTAGCGCGTCCGAGCAGTACTTC	CASSYGETSASEQYF
TRBV6-5	TRBD1	TRBJ2-3	.	TGTGCCAGCAGTTACTCGGGGACAGGGACCCCAGATACGCAGTATTTT	CASSYSGTGTPDTQYF
TRBV7-8	TRBD2	TRBJ2-7	.	TGTGCCAGCAGCTTAGAATATACCGGGAGGACTGCCTACGAGCAGTACTTC	CASSLEYTGRTAYEQYF
TRBV19	.	TRBJ2-1	few	TGTGCCAGTAGCAGGTTCGTGACAGCCGATGAGCAGTTCTTC	CASSRFVTADEQFF
TRBV29-1	.	TRBJ1-5	.	TGCAGCGTTGCAACAGGTTCGCGCAATCAGCCCCAGCATTTT	CSVATGSRNQPQHF
TRBV7-2	.	TRBJ1-2	.	TGTGCCAGCAGCTTAGGGCTGAACTATGGCTACACCTTC	CASSLGLNYGYTF
TRBV30	TRBD1	TRBJ2-5	.	TGTGCCTGGAGTCGAACAGGGGTATTGGAGACCCAGTACTTC	CAWSRTGVLETQYF
TRBV27	TRBD2	TRBJ2-1	.	TGTGCCAGCAGTCCCAGACTAGCGGGGGGGCCAGAGCAGTTCTTC	CASSPRLAGGPEQFF
TRBV5-1	TRBD2	TRBJ2-1	.	TGCGCCAGCAGCTTATTTTCCCCACTAGCGGCCTCCTACAATGAGCAGTTCTTC	CASSLFSPLAASYNEQFF
TRBV19	TRBD2	TRBJ2-1	.	TGTGCCAGTAGTCGGAGCGGGGCCTACAATGAGCAGTTCTTC	CASSRSGAYNEQFF
TRBV3-1/TRBV3-2	TRBD2	TRBJ2-7	.	TGTGCCAGCAGCCAAGATCCGGTGGGACTAGCGGGAGGGCCCTACGAGCAGTACTTC	CASSQDPVGLAGGPYEQYF
TRBV28	TRBD1	TRBJ1-2	.	TGTGCCAGCAGGTCACCGGGACAGGGACCCTATGGCTACACCTTC	CASRSPGQGPYGYTF
TRBV9	TRBD2	TRBJ2-2	.	TGTGCCAGCAGCGGTCGACTAGCGGGACCGAACACCGGGGAGCTGTTTTTT	CASSGRLAGPNTGELFF
TRBV6-5	.	TRBJ1-6	.	TGTGCCAGCAGTTACCGGGTTTGGAATTCACCCCTCCACTTT	CASSYRVWNSPLHF
TRBV27	TRBD1	TRBJ1-6	.	TGTGCCAGCAGTTCGGACAGGGCCTCCTATAATTCACCCCTCCACTTT	CASSSDRASYNSPLHF
TRBV7-9	TRBD2	TRBJ2-2	.	TGTGCCAGCAGCTTACTAAAAGCGGGGGATGGGGACACCGGGGAGCTGTTTTTT	CASSLLKAGDGDTGELFF
TRBV5-1	TRBD1	TRBJ2-1	.	TGCGCCAGCAGCTTGGGGCAGGGGGTCGACAATGAGCAGTTCTTC	CASSLGQGVDNEQFF
TRBV28	.	TRBJ1-5	.	TGTGCCACCGACAGTAATAGCAATCAGCCCCAGCATTTT	CATDSNSNQPQHF
TRBV6-1	TRBD1	TRBJ2-7	.	TGTGCCAGCAGTGTTATGGTTGCTCCGGCAGGGGGCCGCGCCTACGAGCAGTACTTC	CASSVMVAPAGGRAYEQYF
TRBV27	.	TRBJ2-2	.	TGTGCCAGCAGTTCCCATAACACCGGGGAGCTGTTTTTT	CASSSHNTGELFF
TRBV5-4	TRBD2	TRBJ2-7	.	TGTGCCAGCAGCCCGGACACTAGCGGGACCACCGAGCAGTACTTC	CASSPDTSGTTEQYF
TRBV3-1/TRBV3-2	.	TRBJ2-7	.	TGTGCCAGCAGCCAAGATCCGGACAGAATTCCCTACGAGCAGTACTTC	CASSQDPDRIPYEQYF
TRBV2	.	TRBJ2-2	.	TGTGCCAGCAGTGTAACCCGGTTAGACACCGGGGAGCTGTTTTTT	CASSVTRLDTGELFF
TRBV9	.	TRBJ2-5	.	TGTGCCAGCAGCGTAGGAGGGGGCGCGGGGGAGACCCAGTACTTC	CASSVGGGAGETQYF
TRBV5-1	TRBD1	TRBJ2-3	.	TGCGCCAGCAGCTCCGGACTGACAGGGTACGGCACAGATACGCAGTATTTT	CASSSGLTGYGTDTQYF
TRBV5-1	.	TRBJ2-5	once	TGCGCCAGCAGCTTGGGCGGGCGCCGGGAGGAGACCCAGTACTTC	CASSLGGRREETQYF
TRBV5-4	.	TRBJ2-1	once	TGTGCCAGCAGCTTGGCGGGGGTGAATGAGCAGTTCTTC	CASSLAGVNEQFF
TRBV3-1/TRBV3-2	.	TRBJ1-5	.	TGTGCCAGCAGCCAAGATCTCGGTCAGCCCCAGCATTTT	CASSQDLGQPQHF
TRBV7-2	.	TRBJ1-1	.	TGTGCCAGCAGCTCCGGAAGGGAGAGGAATACTGAAGCTTTCTTT	CASSSGRERNTEAFF
TRBV5-6	.	TRBJ1-2	.	TGTGCCAGCAGCTTTACAACCCAGTCCTACACCTTC	CASSFTTQSYTF
TRBV7-3	TRBD2	TRBJ2-1	.	TGTGCCAGCAGCCCAACGGGAGGGCGCTACAATGAGCAGTTCTTC	CASSPTGGRYNEQFF
TRBV10-2	TRBD1	TRBJ1-1	.	TGCGCCACCGAGGGGACAGTGAACACTGAAGCTTTCTTT	CATEGTVNTEAFF
TRBV11-2	.	TRBJ2-7	.	TGTGCCAGCAGCTCGGACTTATACGAGCAGTACTTC	CASSSDLYEQYF